The 31 T cell receptor beta chains reported below all come from one sample, sequenced in a study of blood T cell repertoires in COVID-19. Sequencing was performed with immunoSEQ multiplex PCR; in TCRdb, only in-frame clones are kept and a portion is missing. The sample has 63,000 or so clones, about 82% seen once; the top ten hold approximately 39%. Sample: peripheral blood. These receptors originate from a human donor in a cohort sampled during active COVID-19.

This clone was seen only once. The V gene is TRBV5-1, the J gene TRBJ1-1; D is perhaps TRBD1 (6 bases). The CDR3 loop spans 18 amino acids. Germline V gene data show CDR1 as SGHRS and CDR2 as YFSETQ. V was trimmed by 0 bases and J by 0 bases, leaving 18 bases between them. This chain's CDR3 is CASSLVTGNIPLNTEAFF. CDR3 sequence (DNA): TGCGCCAGCAGCTTGGTCACAGGGAATATTCCGTTGAACACTGAAGCTTTCTTT.

The chain carries TRBV19 and TRBJ2-7, with TRBD1 matching over 7 bases. CDR1 and CDR2 (germline): LNHDA, SQIVND (reference sequence). V shed 6 bases, J shed 0 bases, and the junction held 5 bases outside the gene matches. The CDR3 runs 14 residues. This CDR3 reads CASRDRAASYEQYF. The CDR3 bases are TGTGCCAGTAGAGACAGGGCTGCCTCCTACGAGCAGTACTTC. Combining the CDR3 with reference TRBV19 and TRBJ2-7 gives the whole variable domain DGGITQSPKYLFRKEGQNVTLSCEQNLNHDAMYWYRQDPGQGLRLIYYSQIVNDFQKGDIAEGYSVSREKKESFPLTVTSAQKNPTAFYLCASRDRAASYEQYFGPGTRLTVT.

This chain uses TRBV19 with TRBJ1-2, with 10 positions matching TRBD1. V lost 3 bases to trimming and J lost 9 bases; unmatched junction nucleotides: 7. The CDR3 is 14 residues long. CDR1 LNHDA and CDR2 SQIVND come from the germline V gene (reference sequence). CDR3 sequence (DNA): TGTGCCAGTAGTATTGCTGGGACAGGGGTTCGCTACACCTTC. Translating it yields CASSIAGTGVRYTF.

The rearrangement uses TRBV7-3 and TRBJ2-6; D perhaps matches TRBD1 (5 bases). There are 15 residues in the CDR3. The germline gives CDR1 SGHTA, CDR2 FQGTGA. The germline V and J ends were trimmed by 5 bases and 2 bases, with 10 bases remaining between them. DNA of the CDR3: TGTGCCAGCAGCGATCCAGGGACTGGGGCCAACGTCCTGACTTTC. Residues: CASSDPGTGANVLTF.

V and J are TRBV28 and TRBJ1-6, with D unresolved. V was pared by 6 bases and J by 4 bases, with 13 bases between. CDR1 and CDR2 (germline): MDHEN, SYDVKM. The CDR3 runs 15 residues. DNA for the CDR3: TGTGCCAGCAGCTCCCAGACAAGATATAATTCACCCCTCCACTTT. This encodes CASSSQTRYNSPLHF.

The V gene is TRBV11-2, the J gene TRBJ1-5, with 8 bases identical to TRBD1. CDR3 length equals 10 residues. Trimming removed 9 bases from V and 8 bases from J; junction bases left unmatched: 0. CDR1 is SGHAT and CDR2 is FQNNGV in the germline V gene. The CDR3 DNA reads TGTGCCAGGGGACAGGAGCCCCAGCATTTT. As protein: CARGQEPQHF.

The chain uses TRBV24-1 and TRBJ1-4; 8 bases align to TRBD1. Germline V gives CDR1 KGHDR, CDR2 SFDVKD. J lost 2 bases, V lost 5 bases, and 9 bases had no gene match. The CDR3 is made up of 17 amino acids. The CDR3 reads CATSVPGTGTTNEKLFF. The CDR3 nucleotides read TGTGCCACCAGTGTCCCAGGGACAGGCACGACTAATGAAAAACTGTTTTTT.

The table lists this clone with a count of one. The V call is TRBV9, the J call TRBJ1-2, with D perhaps TRBD1 (5 bases). Germline lookup yields CDR1 SGDLS and CDR2 YYNGEE. V lost 0 bases and J lost 6, with 15 bases in between. The CDR3 covers 15 residues. The CDR3 coding sequence is TGTGCCAGCAGCGTAGAGGGGTTGGGCAACAATGGCTACACCTTC. Protein sequence: CASSVEGLGNNGYTF. The full variable domain, with the rest looked up from reference TRBV9 and TRBJ1-2, is DSGVTQTPKHLITATGQRVTLRCSPRSGDLSVYWYQQSLDQGLQFLIQYYNGEERAKGNILERFSAQQFPDLHSELNLSSLELGDSALYFCASSVEGLGNNGYTFGSGTRLTVV.

The rearrangement joins TRBV27 to TRBJ1-4, with 8 bases matching TRBD1. V trimming: 6 bases; J trimming: 10 bases; junction bases outside the gene matches: 7. This CDR3 region has 13 residues. CDR1 and CDR2 from the germline V gene are MNHEY and SMNVEV (reference sequence). CDR3 sequence (DNA): TGTGCCAGCAGATCGGCAGGGGGCGGAAAACTGTTTTTT. Its protein product is CASRSAGGGKLFF.

The rearrangement links TRBV7-9 to TRBJ1-3; the D is unclear. The germline CDR1 and CDR2 sequences are SEHNR and FQNEAQ (reference sequence). The V end lost 1 base, the J end lost 2 bases, and 6 bases lay between the germline ends. This CDR3 region has 14 residues. As DNA, the CDR3 is TGTGCCAGCAGCTTAGATAGAACTGGAAACACCATATATTTT. It codes for CASSLDRTGNTIYF.

The sample holds a few counts of this clone. This sequence joins TRBV5-6 and TRBJ1-1; 8 bases line up with TRBD1. V shed 0 bases and J 11 bases; nucleotides not matched to a gene: 9. The germline V gene has CDR1 SGHDT and CDR2 YYEEEE. This CDR3 has 14 residues. CDR3 sequence: CASSLVAETGAAFF. CDR3 DNA sequence: TGTGCCAGCAGCTTGGTAGCCGAGACAGGGGCTGCTTTCTTT.

This chain joins TRBV19 and TRBJ1-2; 10 bases fit TRBD1. The junction had 7 bases not matched to a gene; V was cut back by 3 bases and J by 6 bases. CDR1 is LNHDA, CDR2 SQIVND, per germline (reference sequence). This CDR3 contains 15 residues. The CDR3 spells CASSMMLGTGDGYTF. The CDR3 region has the DNA TGTGCCAGTAGTATGATGCTCGGGACAGGGGATGGCTACACCTTC.

The chain links TRBV5-4 to TRBJ1-6, with TRBD1 matching over 9 bases. Trimming removed 4 bases from V and 7 bases from J; junction bases left unmatched: 9. The CDR3 runs 16 residues. Germline V gene data show CDR1 as SGHNT and CDR2 as YYREEE (reference sequence). CDR3 protein: CASSKSTGGLNSPLHF. CDR3 sequence (DNA): TGTGCCAGCAGCAAGAGTACAGGGGGCTTGAATTCACCCCTCCACTTT. Combining the CDR3 with reference TRBV5-4 and TRBJ1-6 gives the whole variable domain ETGVTQSPTHLIKTRGQQVTLRCSSQSGHNTVSWYQQALGQGPQFIFQYYREEENGRGNFPPRFSGLQFPNYSSELNVNALELDDSALYLCASSKSTGGLNSPLHFGNGTRLTVT.

This clone was counted a single time. V gene TRBV3-1 (or the pseudogene TRBV3-2) combines with J gene TRBJ2-1; 14 nucleotides agree with TRBD2. Germline trimming cut 4 bases from V and 3 bases from J; bases unmatched to any gene: 2. There are 16 residues in the CDR3. CDR1 is LGHDT and CDR2 is YNNKEL in the germline V gene (reference sequence). DNA of the CDR3: TGTGCCAGCAGCCTTGGACTAGCGGGGGGCTACAATGAGCAGTTCTTC. The encoded protein is CASSLGLAGGYNEQFF.

The chain is built from TRBV9 and TRBJ1-1; D is uncertain. From germline, CDR1 is SGDLS and CDR2 YYNGEE. The CDR3 consists of 13 residues. V lost 1 base and J 2 bases, leaving 6 bases between the germline ends. The CDR3 loop reads CASSVSGNTEAFF. CDR3 nucleotides: TGTGCCAGCAGCGTATCGGGTAACACTGAAGCTTTCTTT.

V gene TRBV6-5 combines with J gene TRBJ2-2; maybe TRBD1 (5 bases). Germline CDR1 reads MNHEY; CDR2 reads SVGAGI. The CDR3 is 14 amino acids. V shed 7 bases and J shed 2 bases, with 11 bases lying between them. In DNA form, the CDR3 reads TGTGCCAGCACTTTGACAGCAAACACCGGGGAGCTGTTTTTT. Translation: CASTLTANTGELFF.

The J gene is TRBJ2-5, the V gene TRBV7-2, with 11 positions matching TRBD2. Per germline, CDR1 SGHTA and CDR2 FQGNSA. CDR3 length: 14 residues. The V segment lost 4 bases and the J segment 7 bases; nucleotides outside the gene matches: 5. The CDR3 region has the DNA TGTGCCAGCAGCTCGACTAGCGGGGTTGGGACCCAGTACTTC. Protein product: CASSSTSGVGTQYF.

V usage is TRBV18 and J usage is TRBJ2-5, with D perhaps matching TRBD1 (5 bases). The CDR3 extends over 15 amino acids. Trimming pared 0 bases from V and 9 bases from J, leaving 17 bases between. Germline CDR1 and CDR2: KGHSH and LQKENI. The chain's CDR3 is CASSPPPVDKTPQYF. CDR3 nucleotides: TGTGCCAGCTCACCACCCCCCGTGGACAAGACCCCCCAGTACTTC.

The V and J genes are TRBV7-8 and TRBJ1-5, with D hard to call. V lost 5 bases and J 5 bases, leaving 13 bases between the germline ends. The CDR3 covers 14 residues. The germline gives CDR1 SGHVS, CDR2 FQNEAQ. CDR3 in amino acids: CASSVRSLDQPQHF. CDR3 bases: TGTGCCAGCAGCGTGCGGAGCCTCGATCAGCCCCAGCATTTT.

The chain couples TRBV9 to TRBJ2-1; 11 nucleotides match TRBD2. Germline assignment: CDR1 SGDLS and CDR2 YYNGEE. V was pared by 1 base and J by 6 bases, with 3 bases of the junction left unmatched. This CDR3 contains 15 residues. The CDR3 loop reads CASSVLTSGGNEQFF. CDR3 DNA sequence: TGTGCCAGCAGCGTATTAACTAGCGGGGGCAATGAGCAGTTCTTC. Full variable domain (remainder filled in from reference TRBV9 and TRBJ2-1): DSGVTQTPKHLITATGQRVTLRCSPRSGDLSVYWYQQSLDQGLQFLIQYYNGEERAKGNILERFSAQQFPDLHSELNLSSLELGDSALYFCASSVLTSGGNEQFFGPGTRLTVL.

The chain uses TRBV19 and TRBJ1-5; TRBD1 matches 8 bases. V was clipped by 3 bases and J by 3 bases; unmatched bases: 10. This CDR3 is built from 17 residues. CDR1 and CDR2 (germline): LNHDA, SQIVND (reference sequence). CDR3 region: CASSMGRTGGLNQPQHF. The CDR3 bases are TGTGCCAGTAGTATGGGCCGTACAGGGGGACTCAATCAGCCCCAGCATTTT.

This clone was picked up one time. The chain joins TRBV7-2 to TRBJ1-4, with 11 bases matching TRBD1. Germline CDR1 and CDR2: SGHTA and FQGNSA. CDR3 size: 15 residues. Unmatched junction bases numbered 5, after V lost 4 bases and J lost 7 bases. CDR3 sequence (DNA): TGTGCCAGCAGCTCGGACAGGGGGCGCGGTGAAAAACTGTTTTTT. Translating it yields CASSSDRGRGEKLFF.

The V and J genes are TRBV7-8 and TRBJ2-2; weak D call: TRBD2 (6 bases). This CDR3 is built from 16 residues. The V gene lost 1 base and the J gene lost 3 bases, with 12 bases spanning the gap. CDR1 SGHVS and CDR2 FQNEAQ come from the germline V gene. As DNA, the CDR3 is TGTGCCAGCAGCTTAGGGGAGGCGGGGCACACCGGGGAGCTGTTTTTT. Its protein product is CASSLGEAGHTGELFF.

The V call is TRBV11-1, the J call TRBJ2-7, with TRBD1 identical over 7 bases. Germline-derived CDR1 and CDR2 are SGHAT and FQDESV (reference sequence). V dropped 7 bases and J dropped 5; count of bases not matched to a gene: 17. The CDR3 loop spans 16 amino acids. CDR3: CASTNHPSGTADEQYF. The CDR3 nucleotides read TGTGCCAGCACAAACCACCCCTCAGGGACAGCTGACGAGCAGTACTTC.

The gene calls are TRBV7-2 and TRBJ2-2, with D possibly matching TRBD2 (7 bases). The length of the CDR3 is 15 residues. Germline lookup yields CDR1 SGHTA and CDR2 FQGNSA. Trimming cost V 1 base and J 5 bases, with 11 bases left between them. The CDR3 here is CASSLVRGATGELFF. CDR3 in DNA: TGTGCCAGCAGCTTAGTTCGGGGGGCGACCGGGGAGCTGTTTTTT. Combining the CDR3 with reference TRBV7-2 and TRBJ2-2 gives the whole variable domain GAGVSQSPSNKVTEKGKDVELRCDPISGHTALYWYRQSLGQGLEFLIYFQGNSAPDKSGLPSDRFSAERTGGSVSTLTIQRTQQEDSAVYLCASSLVRGATGELFFGEGSRLTVL.

The table lists this clone with a few counts. V usage is TRBV14 and J usage is TRBJ2-1, with 8 nucleotides matching TRBD2. Trimming at V came to 0 bases and at J to 6 bases, leaving 4 bases not matched to a gene. Germline values: CDR1 SGHDN, CDR2 FVKESK. The CDR3 sequence is 15 residues long. This CDR3 reads CASSQDLLAGNEQFF. CDR3 bases: TGTGCCAGCAGCCAAGATCTCCTAGCGGGCAATGAGCAGTTCTTC.

The chain joins TRBV13 to TRBJ2-1; D unresolved. The V and J ends lost 5 bases and 8 bases respectively, with 19 bases between them. Germline loops: CDR1 PRHDT, CDR2 FYEKMQ (reference sequence). The CDR3 runs 15 residues. The CDR3 DNA reads as TGTGCCAGCAGCCGCATCGCTAGTGTTCTGCATGAGCAGTTCTTC. It codes for CASSRIASVLHEQFF.

V gene TRBV2 combines with J gene TRBJ2-7, with D possibly matching TRBD1 (5 bases). Trimming left V 1 base short and J 3 bases short, with 16 bases between. The germline gives CDR1 SNHLY, CDR2 FYNNEI. This CDR3 contains 16 residues. This CDR3 is CASSEVGDSSDYEQYF. DNA for the CDR3: TGTGCCAGCAGTGAAGTTGGAGACAGCAGTGACTACGAGCAGTACTTC.

This sequence joins TRBV5-1 and TRBJ2-7, with 14 bases matching TRBD2. Germline loops: CDR1 SGHRS, CDR2 YFSETQ. The CDR3 has 17 residues. J lost 3 bases, V lost 6 bases, and 11 bases had no gene match. The CDR3 protein is CASTKGLAGDKRYEQYF. The CDR3 DNA sequence: TGCGCCAGCACCAAGGGACTAGCGGGGGACAAGCGCTACGAGCAGTACTTC.

The chain employs TRBV6-2 or TRBV6-3 and TRBJ1-5; possible D gene TRBD1, 6 bases. CDR3 length equals 14 residues. Trimming stripped 6 bases from V and 4 bases from J, with 13 bases between. Germline-derived CDR1 and CDR2 are MNHEY and SVGEGT. CDR3 nucleotides: TGTGCCAGCAGCCCCGGACAGCCTAATCAGCCCCAGCATTTT. It encodes CASSPGQPNQPQHF.

The rearrangement links TRBV6-5 to TRBJ2-1; the match to TRBD2 covers 9 bases. Germline V gives CDR1 MNHEY, CDR2 SVGAGI. The junction had 7 bases not matched to a gene; V was cut back by 0 bases and J by 7 bases. This CDR3 contains 16 residues. The CDR3 DNA sequence: TGTGCCAGCAGTTACTCTGGCGGGGGGGCGAAAAATGAGCAGTTCTTC. Amino acid sequence: CASSYSGGGAKNEQFF.